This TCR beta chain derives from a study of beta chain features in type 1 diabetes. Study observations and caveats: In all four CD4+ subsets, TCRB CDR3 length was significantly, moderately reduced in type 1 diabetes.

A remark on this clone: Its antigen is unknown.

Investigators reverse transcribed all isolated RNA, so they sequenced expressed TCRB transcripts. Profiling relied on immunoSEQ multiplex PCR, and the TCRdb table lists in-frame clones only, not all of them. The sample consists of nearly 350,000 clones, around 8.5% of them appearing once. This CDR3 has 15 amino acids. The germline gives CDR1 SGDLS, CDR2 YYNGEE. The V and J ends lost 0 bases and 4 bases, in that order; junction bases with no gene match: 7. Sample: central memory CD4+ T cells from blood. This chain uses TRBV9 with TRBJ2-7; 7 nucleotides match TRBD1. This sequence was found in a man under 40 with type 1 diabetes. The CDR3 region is CASSVGGTDHYEQYF. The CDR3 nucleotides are TGTGCCAGCAGCGTAGGGGGGACAGATCATTACGAGCAGTACTTC.